This T cell receptor beta chain was captured in a study of tumor-infiltrating lymphocytes in oesophageal squamous cell carcinoma. This clonotype was detected only once. MiXCR, applied by TCRdb to the PCR reads, yields one record per CDR3 protein. The sample carries approximately 12,000 distinct CDR3 sequences, around half recorded once. The sequence was collected from a male donor with esophageal squamous cell carcinoma. Sequenced input: esophageal tumor tissue.

The CDR3 sequence is CASSTEDQNIQYF. CDR3 DNA: TGTGCCAGCAGCACCGAGGACCAAAACATTCAGTACTTC. The rearrangement uses TRBV7-8 and TRBJ2-4, with D hard to call. Germline V gives CDR1 SGHVS, CDR2 FQNEAQ. V lost 5 bases, J lost 5 bases, and 10 bases lay in between. The CDR3 loop spans 13 amino acids.